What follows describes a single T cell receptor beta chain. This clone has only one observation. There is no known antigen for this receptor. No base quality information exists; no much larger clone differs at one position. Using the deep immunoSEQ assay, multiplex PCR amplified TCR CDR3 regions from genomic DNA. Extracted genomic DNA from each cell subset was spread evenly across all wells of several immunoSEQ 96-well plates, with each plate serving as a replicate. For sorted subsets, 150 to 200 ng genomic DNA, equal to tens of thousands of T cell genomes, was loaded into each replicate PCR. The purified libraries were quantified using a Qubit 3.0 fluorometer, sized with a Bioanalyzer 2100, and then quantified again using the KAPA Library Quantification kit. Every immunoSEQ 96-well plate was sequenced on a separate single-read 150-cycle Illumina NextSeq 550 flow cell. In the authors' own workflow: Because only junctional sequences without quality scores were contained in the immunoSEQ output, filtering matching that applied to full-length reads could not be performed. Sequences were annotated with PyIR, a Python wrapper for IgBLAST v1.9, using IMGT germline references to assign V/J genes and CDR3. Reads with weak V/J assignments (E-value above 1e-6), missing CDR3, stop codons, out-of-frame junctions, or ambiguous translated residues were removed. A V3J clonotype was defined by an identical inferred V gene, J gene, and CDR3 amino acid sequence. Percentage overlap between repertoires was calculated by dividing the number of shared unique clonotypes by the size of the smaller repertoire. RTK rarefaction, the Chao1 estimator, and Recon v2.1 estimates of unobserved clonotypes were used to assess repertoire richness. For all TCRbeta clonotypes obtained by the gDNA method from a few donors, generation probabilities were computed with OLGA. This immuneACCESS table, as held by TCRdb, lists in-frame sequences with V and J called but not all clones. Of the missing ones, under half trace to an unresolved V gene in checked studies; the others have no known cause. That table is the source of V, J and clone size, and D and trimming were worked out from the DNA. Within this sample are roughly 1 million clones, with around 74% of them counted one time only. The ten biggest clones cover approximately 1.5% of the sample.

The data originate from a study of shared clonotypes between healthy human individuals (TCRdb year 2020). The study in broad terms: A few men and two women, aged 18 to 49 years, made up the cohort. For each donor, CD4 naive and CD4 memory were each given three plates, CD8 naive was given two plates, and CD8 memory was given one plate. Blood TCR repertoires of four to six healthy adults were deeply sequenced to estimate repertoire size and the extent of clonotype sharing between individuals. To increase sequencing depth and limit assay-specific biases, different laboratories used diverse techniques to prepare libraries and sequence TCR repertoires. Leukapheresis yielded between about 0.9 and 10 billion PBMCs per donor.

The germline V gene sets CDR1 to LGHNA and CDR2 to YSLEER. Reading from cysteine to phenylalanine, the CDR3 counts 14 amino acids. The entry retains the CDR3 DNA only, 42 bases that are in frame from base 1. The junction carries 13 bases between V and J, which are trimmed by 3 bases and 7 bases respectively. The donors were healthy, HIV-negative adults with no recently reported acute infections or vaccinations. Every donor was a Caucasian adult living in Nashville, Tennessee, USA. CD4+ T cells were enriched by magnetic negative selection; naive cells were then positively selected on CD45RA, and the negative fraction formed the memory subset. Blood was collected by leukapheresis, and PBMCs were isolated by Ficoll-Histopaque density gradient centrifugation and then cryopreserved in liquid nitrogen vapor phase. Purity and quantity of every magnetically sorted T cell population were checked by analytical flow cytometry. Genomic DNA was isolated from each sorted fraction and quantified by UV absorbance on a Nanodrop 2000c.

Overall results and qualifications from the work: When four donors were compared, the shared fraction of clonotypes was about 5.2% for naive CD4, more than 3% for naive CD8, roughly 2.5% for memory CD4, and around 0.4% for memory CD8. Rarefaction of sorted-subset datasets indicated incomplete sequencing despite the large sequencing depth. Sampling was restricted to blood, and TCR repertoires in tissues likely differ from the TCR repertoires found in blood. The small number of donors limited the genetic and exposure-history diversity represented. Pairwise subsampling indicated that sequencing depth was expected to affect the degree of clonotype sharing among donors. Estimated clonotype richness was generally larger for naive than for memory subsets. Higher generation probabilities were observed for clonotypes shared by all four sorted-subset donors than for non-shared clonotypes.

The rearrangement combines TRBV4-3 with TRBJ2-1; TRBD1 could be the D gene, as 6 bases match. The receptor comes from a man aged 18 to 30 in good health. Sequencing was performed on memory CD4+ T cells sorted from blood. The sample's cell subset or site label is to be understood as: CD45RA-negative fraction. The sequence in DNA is TGCGCCAGCAGCCAGGACCTTAGGGGGAATGAGCAGTTCTTC. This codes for CASSQDLRGNEQFF.